These 23 T cell receptor beta chains originate from one sample sequenced in a study of T cell repertoires in cytomegalovirus infection. TCRdb independently ran MiXCR on the reads; one entry per CDR3 protein. This sample has 120,000 to 150,000 distinct CDR3 sequences, with 5% to 6.5% found just once. The specimen sequenced was PBMCs. Receptor source: a human donor in good health (CMV status not recorded). Some clones in this sample may be carry-over from other donors' samples.

The count of this clonotype is one. This CDR3 fails to terminate in the conserved phenylalanine or tryptophan, so it likely reflects a read error. V is TRBV4-1 and J is TRBJ1-2; D is ambiguous. V lost 1 base and J 4 bases, leaving 13 bases between the germline ends. Germline V lookup: CDR1 MGHRA, CDR2 YSYEKL. This CDR3 contains 15 residues. Here the CDR3 reads CASSQGGRHVYGYTL. The CDR3 DNA reads TGCGCCAGCAGCCAAGGAGGACGACATGTCTATGGCTACACCCTC.

This clonotype was picked up many times. V gene TRBV12-3 or TRBV12-4 combines with J gene TRBJ2-3; D may be TRBD2 (5 bases). The CDR3 totals 15 residues. V was shortened by 1 base and J by 0 bases, with 8 bases between the two germline ends. CDR3 sequence reads: CASSLGTYSTDTQYF. For the CDR3, the DNA is TGTGCCAGCAGTTTAGGGACTTACAGCACAGATACGCAGTATTTT.

This clonotype was detected ten times or more. The J gene is TRBJ1-2, the V gene TRBV28; no reliable D call. Germline lookup yields CDR1 MDHEN and CDR2 SYDVKM. Deletions cut 2 bases from V and 11 bases from J, with 18 bases between. CDR3 size: 14 residues. The CDR3 loop is CASSLHKGRLDYTF. DNA of the CDR3: TGTGCCAGCAGTTTACACAAAGGTCGCCTTGATTACACCTTC.

In its sample, this clonotype was seen many times. The rearrangement joins TRBV6-5 to TRBJ2-7, with TRBD1 matching over 9 bases. Trimming cost V 6 bases and J 1 base; bases outside gene matches: 7. The CDR3 covers 15 residues. In germline, CDR1 is MNHEY, CDR2 SVGAGI. In DNA form, the CDR3 reads TGTGCCAGCAGACCTACAGGGGGCAGTTCCTACGAGCAGTACTTC. It codes for CASRPTGGSSYEQYF.

The rearrangement links TRBV20-1 to TRBJ1-2; 11 bases fit TRBD1. CDR3 length equals 14 residues. V gave up 7 bases and J gave up 4 bases; unmatched junction bases: 8. Per the germline V gene, CDR1 is DFQATT and CDR2 is SNEGSKA (reference sequence). The DNA for the CDR3 is TGCAGTGTCGGTAGGGACAGGGGGACCTATGGCTACACCTTC. This encodes CSVGRDRGTYGYTF.

Only a few counts were recorded for this clonotype. The CDR3 sequence is CASSLGTANSNYGYTF. The CDR3 DNA reads as TGTGCCAGCAGCTTGGGGACAGCCAACTCTAACTATGGCTACACCTTC. The chain employs TRBV7-6 and TRBJ1-2; 7 bases agree with TRBD1. The junction had 7 bases not matched to a gene; V was cut back by 3 bases and J by 0 bases. This CDR3 has 16 residues. Germline lookup yields CDR1 SGHVS and CDR2 FNYEAQ.

The J gene is TRBJ1-2, the V gene TRBV19, with no clear D. Germline-derived CDR1 and CDR2 are LNHDA and SQIVND (reference sequence). This CDR3 has 14 amino acids. Trimming left V 4 bases short and J 4 bases short, with 13 bases between. CDR3 DNA: TGTGCCAGTAGTACCCTAAGACGGAGCTATGGCTACACCTTC. Translating it yields CASSTLRRSYGYTF. Drawing the rest from reference TRBV19 and TRBJ1-2, the complete variable domain is DGGITQSPKYLFRKEGQNVTLSCEQNLNHDAMYWYRQDPGQGLRLIYYSQIVNDFQKGDIAEGYSVSREKKESFPLTVTSAQKNPTAFYLCASSTLRRSYGYTFGSGTRLTVV.

This clonotype has at least ten counts. The chain couples TRBV7-2 to TRBJ1-2, with 10 bases identical to TRBD1. The V gene end was trimmed by 4 bases and the J gene end by 6 bases; junction bases not matched to a gene: 11. CDR3 length: 16 residues. From germline, CDR1 is SGHTA and CDR2 FQGNSA. The CDR3 nucleotides are TGTGCCAGCAGCTCCCGGGACAGGGGAAGTAGGGATGGCTACACCTTC. Protein product: CASSSRDRGSRDGYTF.

The sample holds many counts of this clonotype. The chain recombines TRBV5-6 with TRBJ2-2; TRBD1 is a possible D gene (6 bases). This CDR3 has 14 amino acids. Germline V gives CDR1 SGHDT, CDR2 YYEEEE. The V end lost 2 bases, the J end lost 6 bases, and 11 bases lay between the germline ends. The CDR3 DNA follows: TGTGCCAGCAGCTTCAGGGGCCTCCCCGGGGAGCTGTTTTTT. It is translated as CASSFRGLPGELFF.

In its sample, this clonotype was seen many times. This rearrangement joins TRBV28 to TRBJ1-2; D is perhaps TRBD1 (6 bases). The CDR3 is made up of 14 amino acids. Germline V gene data show CDR1 as MDHEN and CDR2 as SYDVKM. Trimming pared 10 bases from V and 1 base from J, leaving 16 bases between. The CDR3, as DNA: TGTGCCATCCAGAGGACAGCTAGTAACTATGGCTACACCTTC. It is translated as CAIQRTASNYGYTF.

This clonotype was detected many times. V gene TRBV14 combines with J gene TRBJ2-5, with 7 nucleotides matching TRBD2. V lost 3 bases, J lost 5 bases, and 12 bases stayed unmatched. The CDR3 is made up of 16 amino acids. The germline CDR1 and CDR2 sequences are SGHDN and FVKESK. The CDR3 coding sequence is TGTGCCAGCAGCCAGCTACTAGCGAGAGACTGGGAGACCCAGTACTTC. Its protein product is CASSQLLARDWETQYF.

This clonotype showed up many times. The V gene is TRBV7-2, the J gene TRBJ2-2; D may correspond to TRBD1 or TRBD2 (5 bases each). The V end lost 0 bases, the J end lost 1 base, and 6 bases lay between the germline ends. This CDR3 comprises 15 residues. Germline V lookup: CDR1 SGHTA, CDR2 FQGNSA. The DNA for the CDR3 is TGTGCCAGCAGCTTAGCGGGGGTGAACACCGGGGAGCTGTTTTTT. Amino acid sequence: CASSLAGVNTGELFF.

In its sample, this clonotype was seen many times. J is TRBJ2-5 and V is TRBV6-2 or TRBV6-3; 11 nucleotides align to TRBD2. The CDR3 has 19 residues. Germline CDR1 and CDR2: MNHEY and SVGEGT. V lost 6 bases and J lost 4; bases outside the gene matches: 19. The CDR3 here is CASSSAQVILAGVGETQYF. As DNA, the CDR3 is TGTGCCAGCAGCTCCGCCCAAGTAATACTAGCGGGGGTGGGAGAGACCCAGTACTTC.

In DNA form, the CDR3 reads TGTGCCAGCAGTGCCCCCGGGTCCGCGGGTGAAAAACTGTTTTTT. Residues: CASSAPGSAGEKLFF. This chain links TRBV6-5 with TRBJ1-4; no clear D gene. The CDR3 sequence is 15 residues long. The ends were cut back, 5 bases at V and 7 bases at J, with 17 bases in the middle. The germline CDR1 and CDR2 sequences are MNHEY and SVGAGI.

The table lists this clonotype with many counts. V gene TRBV7-2 combines with J gene TRBJ2-3; TRBD2 matches at 9 bases. Germline CDR1 and CDR2: SGHTA and FQGNSA. The CDR3 is 15 residues long. Germline trimming cut 0 bases from V and 4 bases from J; bases unmatched to any gene: 2. The CDR3 reads CASSLAASGADTQYF. In DNA, the CDR3 is TGTGCCAGCAGCTTAGCGGCTAGCGGGGCAGATACGCAGTATTTT.

The sample holds many counts of this clonotype. This chain uses TRBV7-8 with TRBJ1-1; D uncertain. V lost 2 bases and J 5 bases, leaving 6 bases between the germline ends. CDR3 length: 12 residues. Germline assignment: CDR1 SGHVS and CDR2 FQNEAQ. The CDR3 is CASSLKETEAFF. The CDR3 bases are TGTGCCAGCAGCTTAAAGGAGACTGAAGCTTTCTTT.

This clonotype was seen a few times. The chain employs TRBV28 and TRBJ1-2; no firm D call. The V gene's germline CDR1 is MDHEN and CDR2 SYDVKM. The CDR3 consists of 12 residues. V lost 6 bases and J lost 5, with 10 bases in between. The CDR3 nucleotides are TGTGCCAGCAGCCCTCCTGAGTATGGCTACACCTTC. It is translated as CASSPPEYGYTF.

The chain is built from TRBV7-8 and TRBJ2-2; a weak D match, TRBD2 (5 bases). V was cut by 1 base and J by 5 bases, with 8 bases left in between. The CDR3 covers 14 residues. Germline values: CDR1 SGHVS, CDR2 FQNEAQ. CDR3 sequence: CASSLEWETGELFF. The CDR3 DNA is TGTGCCAGCAGCTTAGAATGGGAGACCGGGGAGCTGTTTTTT.

This chain connects TRBV28 to TRBJ1-2; D remains unclear. The CDR3 is made up of 12 amino acids. Germline assignment: CDR1 MDHEN and CDR2 SYDVKM. V was clipped by 2 bases and J by 4 bases, with 5 bases between them. This CDR3 reads CASSLTVYGYTF. The CDR3 nucleotides read TGTGCCAGCAGTTTAACGGTCTATGGCTACACCTTC.

On this clonotype: It may be a read error: a sequence one base away is much more abundant. V usage is TRBV7-9 and J usage is TRBJ2-1, with D perhaps matching TRBD1 or TRBD2 (5 bases each). Per the germline V gene, CDR1 is SEHNR and CDR2 is FQNEAQ (reference sequence). This CDR3 region has 16 residues. The CDR3 sequence: CASSPWGTSSYSEQFF. CDR3 coding DNA: TGTGCCAGCAGCCCATGGGGGACGAGCTCCTACAGTGAGCAGTTCTTC.

This clonotype showed up many times. This chain connects TRBV7-9 to TRBJ2-5; D not certain. The CDR3 has 11 residues. Trimming stripped 1 base from V and 5 bases from J, with 2 bases between. Germline V CDR1 and CDR2: SEHNR, FQNEAQ (reference sequence). For the CDR3, the DNA is TGTGCCAGCAGCTTAGTGGAGACCCAGTACTTC. Its translation is CASSLVETQYF.

The CDR3 nucleotides are TGTGCCAGCAGCCAACCATGGACAGGGGGCGAAGCTTTCTTT. It codes for CASSQPWTGGEAFF. The chain links TRBV3-1 to TRBJ1-1; 11 bases match TRBD1. V gave up 2 bases and J gave up 8 bases; unmatched junction bases: 4. The germline V gene encodes CDR1 LGHDT and CDR2 YNNKEL (reference sequence). CDR3 size: 14 residues.

This clonotype was detected many times. The CDR3 bases are TGCAGTGCTAGGAACCTCCGGGACACAACCTACACTGAAGCTTTCTTT. It codes for CSARNLRDTTYTEAFF. V usage is TRBV20-1 and J usage is TRBJ1-1; D possibly corresponds to TRBD1 (6 bases). Deletions cut 3 bases from V and 3 bases from J, with 20 bases between. The germline V gene has CDR1 DFQATT and CDR2 SNEGSKA (reference sequence). There are 16 residues in the CDR3.